This T cell receptor beta chain was sequenced during a study of T cell repertoires in ileal Crohn's disease. Study overall: Patients had a median approximately 8-year disease duration, and around 35% were active smokers.

Five hundred nanograms of biopsy DNA per sample underwent TCRB immunosequencing. Profiled with immunoSEQ multiplex PCR; TCRdb holds only in-frame clones, not every one. The sample includes about 7,000 clones, roughly 70% of them seen just once. With 4 bases removed from V and 3 bases from J, the gap between germline ends came to 7 bases. The CDR3 runs to 12 residues. Germline assignment: CDR1 SGHDN and CDR2 FVKESK. General study findings and limits: Clonality above 26.8% at surgery always came with endoscopic recurrence.

About this clone: What it recognizes is unknown.

The V gene is TRBV14, the J gene TRBJ2-7; D not resolved. Sequencing was carried out using ileal tissue. The receptor's source is an adult with Crohn's disease. Here the CDR3 reads CASSPANYEQYF. As DNA, the CDR3 is TGTGCCAGCAGCCCCGCTAACTACGAGCAGTACTTC.